Included here is one TCR beta chain sequence, with context. Its antigen is currently not known. Base-call qualities are not available, and no considerably larger clone is one nucleotide away. Library preparation employed the immunoSEQ multiplex PCR assay. For TCR sequencing, RNA was extracted from every sample and reverse transcribed into cDNA to serve as template. SuperScript III was used to make first-strand cDNA, primed with a 2:1 mix of oligo-dT and random hexamers. Amplification bias was assessed with a synthetic immune receptor repertoire, and residual bias was removed computationally. The source study handled its data this way. Raw reads were preprocessed to remove errors, and CDR3 was defined by IMGT conventions from the conserved cysteine to phenylalanine. Clonality was computed by normalizing Shannon entropy by log2 of the number of productive unique TCRs and subtracting the result from 1. CD4 or CD8 identity of scalp clones was inferred by cross-referencing scalp TCRbeta sequences with sorted blood CD4 and CD8 repertoires. TCRdb provides this immuneACCESS table in a form limited to in-frame rearrangements. Some clones are lacking; in checked studies, under half of them reflect an unresolved V gene, and why the rest are absent is not known. Clone size and V and J calls were adopted from that table, with D and trimming inferred from the DNA. In all, the sample holds around 250,000 clones, and approximately 61% of those were seen once. The ten largest make up around 1.2% of the sample.

Interpreted using the paper, the time point label stands for: baseline before oral tofacitinib. Lesional scalp punch biopsies and peripheral blood were obtained from alopecia areata patients. PBMCs were isolated by density centrifugation and stained for CD3, CD4 and CD8, and CD4+ and CD8+ T cells were sorted on a FACSAria. The source of the sample is a study of CD8+ T cells in alopecia areata (dated by TCRdb to 2016 to 2018). In the study overall: The treated patients, all with moderate-to-severe alopecia areata, were enrolled in an open-label pilot trial of oral tofacitinib given at 5 to 10 mg twice daily. The RNA source kit depended on sample type: the PAXgene miRNA kit for fixed scalp, the miRNeasy kit for PBMCs, and the RNeasy kit for mouse skin. Amplification of TCRbeta CDR3 regions was done by immunoSEQ multiplex PCR using 35 Vbeta forward primers and 13 Jbeta reverse primers. On the human side, TCRbeta sequencing was run on scalp tissue and on sorted CD4+ and CD8+ peripheral blood T cells from healthy controls and from alopecia areata patients with either patchy or totalis/universalis disease. Biopsies were taken from tofacitinib-treated patients at baseline and again at 4 and 24 weeks into treatment, and several of those patients also had a later scalp biopsy. Clonality in the scalp was compared among normal scalp (n=4), patchy alopecia areata scalp (n=8), and alopecia totalis/universalis scalp (n=8). To study T cell clonal expansion in alopecia areata, the researchers applied high-throughput TCRbeta sequencing to both the C3H/HeJ mouse model and human patients. Tofacitinib was administered for 6 to 18 months, and 6 months of follow-up off drug were then conducted to assess delayed response and recurrence. What the research found in general, with its limitations: Compared with normal scalp, lesional scalp, particularly in alopecia totalis/universalis, had higher clonality and more expanded CD8+ clones, which suggests antigenic drive. Shared TCR sequences between patients were less evident than in mice, which may be partly attributable to HLA diversity in the patient population. Unlike mouse skin, where gammadelta T cells dominate, normal human skin contains resident alphabeta T cells that get sequenced too, which complicates analysis of the scalp TCR repertoire.

CDR1 SGHTA and CDR2 FQGNSA are derived from the germline V gene. Trimming costs V 5 bases and J 0 bases, and their ends lie 11 bases apart. The CDR3, cysteine through phenylalanine, is 14 amino acids long. This entry keeps only the CDR3 DNA: 42 bases, framed from base 1. This receptor chain uses TRBV7-2 and TRBJ2-7, with the D gene uncertain. Sequencing used CD4+ T cells sorted from blood, obtained at week 0. This receptor was identified in a human donor with alopecia areata. The DNA sequence is TGTGCCAGCAGCCAGCGCGATATCTCCTACGAGCAGTACTTC. Its protein product is CASSQRDISYEQYF.